A selection of T cell receptor beta chains follows, all from one sample in a study of shared T cell receptors in the human thymus. Sequencing was performed with immunoSEQ multiplex PCR; in TCRdb, only in-frame clones are kept and a portion is missing. The sample carries 700,000 or so clones, over 75% recorded once. These data also featured in a second study, about human thymus T cells.

The sequenced sample consisted of thymocytes. These receptors were taken from a girl less than two years old with a congenital heart defect. The CDR3 runs from the conserved cysteine through the conserved F or W. A D gene is named only where the DNA matches it firmly. Some rows have no size entry. The others give once, few or many, or a class for an expanded clone.

j_gene: TRBJ2-1
v_gene: TRBV29-1
len: 11
d_gene: TRBD2
abundance: .
CDR3aa: CSQRGGNGQFF
CDR3nt: TGCAGCCAACGGGGGGGGAATGGGCAGTTCTTC

j_gene: TRBJ1-1
v_gene: TRBV19
len: 15
d_gene: .
abundance: .
CDR3aa: CASSIARAVREEAFF
CDR3nt: TGTGCCAGTAGTATAGCTCGGGCGGTGAGGGAAGAAGCTTTCTTT

j_gene: TRBJ2-7
v_gene: TRBV6-7
len: 17
d_gene: TRBD1
abundance: .
CDR3aa: CASTPPPGDRPSYEQYF
CDR3nt: TGTGCCAGCACTCCCCCCCCTGGGGACAGGCCCTCCTACGAGCAGTACTTC

j_gene: TRBJ1-1
v_gene: TRBV7-9
len: 18
d_gene: .
abundance: once
CDR3aa: CASSPDNRAYRMNTEAFF
CDR3nt: TGTGCCAGCAGCCCAGACAACAGGGCTTACCGAATGAACACTGAAGCTTTCTTT

j_gene: TRBJ2-7
v_gene: TRBV6-1
len: 16
d_gene: TRBD2
abundance: .
CDR3aa: CASSGLRAGVSYEQYF
CDR3nt: TGTGCCAGCAGTGGATTAAGAGCGGGGGTCTCCTACGAGCAGTACTTC

j_gene: TRBJ2-7
v_gene: TRBV2
len: 15
d_gene: TRBD2
abundance: .
CDR3aa: CASSVVASGDYEQYF
CDR3nt: TGTGCCAGCAGTGTCGTGGCTAGCGGGGACTACGAGCAGTACTTC

j_gene: TRBJ2-1
v_gene: TRBV30
len: 18
d_gene: .
abundance: .
CDR3aa: CAWSSEFCGASSYNEQFF
CDR3nt: TGTGCCTGGAGTTCCGAGTTTTGCGGGGCCAGCTCCTACAATGAGCAGTTCTTC

j_gene: TRBJ1-2
v_gene: TRBV5-1
len: 14
d_gene: .
abundance: .
CDR3aa: CASSPPRQGGGYTF
CDR3nt: TGCGCCAGCAGCCCCCCAAGGCAGGGTGGTGGCTACACCTTC

j_gene: TRBJ1-2
v_gene: TRBV5-6
len: 16
d_gene: .
abundance: .
CDR3aa: CASSPPPGLPNYGYTF
CDR3nt: TGTGCCAGCAGCCCCCCGCCGGGTCTCCCTAACTATGGCTACACCTTC

j_gene: TRBJ1-2
v_gene: TRBV5-1
len: 16
d_gene: TRBD1
abundance: few
CDR3aa: CASSLAPTDRAYGYTF
CDR3nt: TGCGCCAGCAGCTTGGCCCCAACCGACAGGGCTTATGGCTACACCTTC

j_gene: TRBJ2-7
v_gene: TRBV2
len: 15
d_gene: .
abundance: .
CDR3aa: CASSAPGRGWYEQYF
CDR3nt: TGTGCCAGCAGTGCTCCTGGTCGGGGTTGGTACGAGCAGTACTTC